This T cell receptor (beta chain) was found in a study of monozygotic twins with inflammatory bowel disease. Study results and limitations: Discordant twins had repertoire similarity that did not differ from that of concordant twins, possibly from limited power. Results did not support any single strong IBD-associated signal or clonotype.

The CDR3 covers 16 residues. CDR1 is LGHDT, CDR2 YNNKEL, per germline (reference sequence). In the case of this clonotype: What it recognizes is unknown.

TCRdb reprocessed the 5' RACE reads and stores each CDR3 protein as one record, lacking DNA. The listing contains 440,000 or so distinct CDR3 sequences. The sample comprised blood. This receptor was obtained from a human donor with ulcerative colitis or Crohn's disease, or a healthy co-twin of an affected twin (not recorded which). The J gene is TRBJ2-7, the V gene TRBV3-1; no DNA is available, so the TRBD1 call from TCRdb remains unchecked. The CDR3 region is CASSQVGPPPSYEQYF.